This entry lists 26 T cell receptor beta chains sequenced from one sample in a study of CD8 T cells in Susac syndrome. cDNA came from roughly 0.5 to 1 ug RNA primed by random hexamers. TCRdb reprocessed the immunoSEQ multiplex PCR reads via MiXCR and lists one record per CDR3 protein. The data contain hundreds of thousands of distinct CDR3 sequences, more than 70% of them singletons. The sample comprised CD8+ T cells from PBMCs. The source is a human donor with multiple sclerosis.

CDR3 nucleotides: TGTGCCTGGAGTGGGCTCTTAGCGGGAGTTTTCAATGAGCAGTTCTTC. It specifies CAWSGLLAGVFNEQFF. V usage is TRBV30 and J usage is TRBJ2-1, with TRBD2 identical over 9 bases. V shed 1 base, J shed 6 bases, and the junction held 10 bases outside the gene matches. CDR3 length: 16 amino acids. Per germline, CDR1 GTSNPN and CDR2 SVGIG (reference sequence).

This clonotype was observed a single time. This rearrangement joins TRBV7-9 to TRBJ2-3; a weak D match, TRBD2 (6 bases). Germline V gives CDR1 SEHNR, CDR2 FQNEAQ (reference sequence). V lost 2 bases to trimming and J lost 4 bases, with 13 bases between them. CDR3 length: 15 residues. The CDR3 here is CASSLLSGGPDTQYF. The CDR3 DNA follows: TGTGCCAGCAGCTTATTATCCGGAGGGCCAGATACGCAGTATTTT.

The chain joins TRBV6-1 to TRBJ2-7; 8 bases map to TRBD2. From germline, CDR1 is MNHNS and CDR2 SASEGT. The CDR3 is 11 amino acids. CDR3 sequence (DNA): TGTTCGGGGGGGAAAGGCTACGAGCAGTACTTC. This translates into CSGGKGYEQYF.

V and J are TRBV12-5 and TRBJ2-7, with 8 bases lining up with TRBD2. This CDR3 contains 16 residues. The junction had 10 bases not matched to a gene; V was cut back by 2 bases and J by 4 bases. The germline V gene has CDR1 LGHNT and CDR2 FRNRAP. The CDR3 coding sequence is TGTGCTAGTGGTTTGACCCAGGGACTAGTTGGATACGAGCAGTACTTC. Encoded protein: CASGLTQGLVGYEQYF. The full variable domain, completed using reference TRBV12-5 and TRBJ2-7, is DARVTQTPRHKVTEMGQEVTMRCQPILGHNTVFWYRQTMMQGLELLAYFRNRAPLDDSGMPKDRFSAEMPDATLATLKIQPSEPRDSAVYFCASGLTQGLVGYEQYFGPGTRLTVT.

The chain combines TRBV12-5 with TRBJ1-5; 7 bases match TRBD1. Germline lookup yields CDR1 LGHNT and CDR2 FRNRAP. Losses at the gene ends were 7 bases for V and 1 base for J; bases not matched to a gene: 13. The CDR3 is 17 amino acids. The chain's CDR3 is CASERRKPGQSNQPQHF. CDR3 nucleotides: TGTGCTAGTGAACGCCGAAAGCCGGGACAGAGCAATCAGCCCCAGCATTTT. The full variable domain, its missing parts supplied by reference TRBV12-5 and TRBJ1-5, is DARVTQTPRHKVTEMGQEVTMRCQPILGHNTVFWYRQTMMQGLELLAYFRNRAPLDDSGMPKDRFSAEMPDATLATLKIQPSEPRDSAVYFCASERRKPGQSNQPQHFGDGTRLSIL.

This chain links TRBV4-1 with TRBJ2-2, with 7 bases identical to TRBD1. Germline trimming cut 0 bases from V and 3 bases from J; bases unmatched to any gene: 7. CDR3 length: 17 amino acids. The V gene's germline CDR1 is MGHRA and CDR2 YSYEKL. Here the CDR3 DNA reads TGCGCCAGCAGCCAAGATGAAGACAGGGCAGACACCGGGGAGCTGTTTTTT. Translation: CASSQDEDRADTGELFF.

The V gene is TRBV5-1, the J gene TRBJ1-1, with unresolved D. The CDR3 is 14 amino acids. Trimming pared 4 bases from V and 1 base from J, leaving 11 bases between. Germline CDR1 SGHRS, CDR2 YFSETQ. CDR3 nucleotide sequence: TGCGCCAGCAGCCACTGGGGAACGAACACTGAAGCTTTCTTT. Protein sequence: CASSHWGTNTEAFF.

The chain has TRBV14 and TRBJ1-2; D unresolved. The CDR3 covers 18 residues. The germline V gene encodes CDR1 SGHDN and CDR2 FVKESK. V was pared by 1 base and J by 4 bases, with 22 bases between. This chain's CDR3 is CASSQGGPKARIVYGYTF. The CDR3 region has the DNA TGTGCCAGCAGCCAAGGAGGGCCAAAGGCAAGAATTGTCTATGGCTACACCTTC.

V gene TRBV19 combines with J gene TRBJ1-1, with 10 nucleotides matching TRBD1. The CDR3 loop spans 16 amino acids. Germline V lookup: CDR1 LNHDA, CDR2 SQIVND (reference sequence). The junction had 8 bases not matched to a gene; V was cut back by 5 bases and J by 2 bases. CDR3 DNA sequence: TGTGCCAGTAGTCGTTGGACAGGGGGAAGTAACACTGAAGCTTTCTTT. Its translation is CASSRWTGGSNTEAFF. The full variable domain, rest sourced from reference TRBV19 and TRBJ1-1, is DGGITQSPKYLFRKEGQNVTLSCEQNLNHDAMYWYRQDPGQGLRLIYYSQIVNDFQKGDIAEGYSVSREKKESFPLTVTSAQKNPTAFYLCASSRWTGGSNTEAFFGQGTRLTVV.

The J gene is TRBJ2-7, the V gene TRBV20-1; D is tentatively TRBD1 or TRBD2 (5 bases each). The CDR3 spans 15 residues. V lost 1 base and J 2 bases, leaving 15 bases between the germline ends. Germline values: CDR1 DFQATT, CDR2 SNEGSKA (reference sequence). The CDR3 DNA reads TGCAGTGCTAGAGTAGGCCGGGGCCCCACCTACGAGCAGTACTTC. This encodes CSARVGRGPTYEQYF.

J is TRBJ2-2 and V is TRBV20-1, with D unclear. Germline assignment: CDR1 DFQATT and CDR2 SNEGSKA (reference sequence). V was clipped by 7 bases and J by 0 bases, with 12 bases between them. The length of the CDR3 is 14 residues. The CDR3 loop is CSVPLEANTGELFF. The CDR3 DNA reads TGCAGTGTCCCGCTGGAAGCGAACACCGGGGAGCTGTTTTTT.

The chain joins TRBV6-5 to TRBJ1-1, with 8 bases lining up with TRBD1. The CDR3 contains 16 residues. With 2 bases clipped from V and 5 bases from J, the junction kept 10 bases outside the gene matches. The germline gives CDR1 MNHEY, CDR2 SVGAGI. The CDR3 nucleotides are TGTGCCAGCAGTTACCCCGCGGGGACAGGAGAGACTGAAGCTTTCTTT. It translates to CASSYPAGTGETEAFF.

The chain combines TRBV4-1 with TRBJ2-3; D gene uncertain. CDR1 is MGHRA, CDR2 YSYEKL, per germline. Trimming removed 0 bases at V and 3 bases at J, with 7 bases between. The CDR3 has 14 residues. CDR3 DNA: TGCGCCAGCAGCCAAGAGGTAACAACAGATACGCAGTATTTT. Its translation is CASSQEVTTDTQYF.

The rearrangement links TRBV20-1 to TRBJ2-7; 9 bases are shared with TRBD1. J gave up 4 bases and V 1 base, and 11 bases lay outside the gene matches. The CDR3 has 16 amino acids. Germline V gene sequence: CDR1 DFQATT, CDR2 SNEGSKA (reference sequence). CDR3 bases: TGCAGTGCTAGAGGTGCGACGGGACAGGGACTTTACGAGCAGTACTTC. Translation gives CSARGATGQGLYEQYF.

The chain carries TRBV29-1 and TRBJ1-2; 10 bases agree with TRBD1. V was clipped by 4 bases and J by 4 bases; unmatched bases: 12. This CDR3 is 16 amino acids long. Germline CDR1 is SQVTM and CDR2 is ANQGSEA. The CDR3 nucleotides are TGCAGCGTTGTTATTATACCGGGACAGGGGAGCTATGGCTACACCTTC. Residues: CSVVIIPGQGSYGYTF.

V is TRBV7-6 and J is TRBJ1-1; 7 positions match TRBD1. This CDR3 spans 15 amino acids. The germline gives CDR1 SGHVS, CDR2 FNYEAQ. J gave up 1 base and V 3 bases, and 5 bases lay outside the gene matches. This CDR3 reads CASSLLQGENTEAFF. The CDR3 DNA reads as TGTGCCAGCAGCTTGCTTCAGGGGGAGAACACTGAAGCTTTCTTT.

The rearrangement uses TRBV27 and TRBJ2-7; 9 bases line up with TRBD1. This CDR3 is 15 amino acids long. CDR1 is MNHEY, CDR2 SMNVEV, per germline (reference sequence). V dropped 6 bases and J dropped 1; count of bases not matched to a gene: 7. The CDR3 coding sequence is TGTGCCAGCAGACAGGGACAGGGCAATTCCTACGAGCAGTACTTC. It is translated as CASRQGQGNSYEQYF.

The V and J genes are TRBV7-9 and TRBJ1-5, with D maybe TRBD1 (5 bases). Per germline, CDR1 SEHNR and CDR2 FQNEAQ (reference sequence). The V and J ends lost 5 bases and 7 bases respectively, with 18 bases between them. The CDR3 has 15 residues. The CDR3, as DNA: TGTGCCAGCAGCCCTAAGGACACAGGAGGACAGCCCCAGCATTTT. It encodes CASSPKDTGGQPQHF.

The CDR3 loop reads CASRTEPSGDEQFF. The DNA for the CDR3 is TGTGCCAGTAGGACGGAACCAAGTGGGGATGAGCAGTTCTTC. The chain links TRBV6-4 to TRBJ2-1; D unclear. Trimming left V 9 bases short and J 8 bases short, with 20 bases between. Germline assignment: CDR1 MRHNA and CDR2 SNTAGT. The CDR3 spans 14 residues.

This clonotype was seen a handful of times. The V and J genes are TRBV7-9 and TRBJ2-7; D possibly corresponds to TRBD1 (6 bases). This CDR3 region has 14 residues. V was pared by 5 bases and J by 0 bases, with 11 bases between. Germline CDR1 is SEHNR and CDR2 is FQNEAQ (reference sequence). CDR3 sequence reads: CASSPEDSSYEQYF. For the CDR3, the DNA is TGTGCCAGCAGCCCCGAGGACAGCTCCTACGAGCAGTACTTC.

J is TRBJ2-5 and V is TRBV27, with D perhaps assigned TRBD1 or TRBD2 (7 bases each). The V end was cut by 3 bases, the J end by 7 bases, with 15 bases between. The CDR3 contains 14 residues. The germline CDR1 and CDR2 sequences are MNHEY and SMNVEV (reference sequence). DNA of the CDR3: TGTGCCAGCAGTTTGGGAGGGGGCGGCGTGACCCAGTACTTC. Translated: CASSLGGGGVTQYF.

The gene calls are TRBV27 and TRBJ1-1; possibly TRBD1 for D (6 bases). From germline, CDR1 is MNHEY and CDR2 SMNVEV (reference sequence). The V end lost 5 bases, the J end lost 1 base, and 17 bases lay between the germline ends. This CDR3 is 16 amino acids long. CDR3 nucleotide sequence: TGTGCCAGCAGTCAACAGGGTTTTGATCGGAACACTGAAGCTTTCTTT. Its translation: CASSQQGFDRNTEAFF.

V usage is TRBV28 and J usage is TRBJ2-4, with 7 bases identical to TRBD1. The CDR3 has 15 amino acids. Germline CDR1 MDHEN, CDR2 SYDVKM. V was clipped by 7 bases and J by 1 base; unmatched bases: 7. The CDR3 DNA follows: TGTGCCAGCACTAAACTACAGGGGGCCAAAAACATTCAGTACTTC. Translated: CASTKLQGAKNIQYF. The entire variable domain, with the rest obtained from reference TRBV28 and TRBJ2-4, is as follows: DVKVTQSSRYLVKRTGEKVFLECVQDMDHENMFWYRQDPGLGLRLIYFSYDVKMKEKGDIPEGYSVSREKKERFSLILESASTNQTSMYLCASTKLQGAKNIQYFGAGTRLSVL.

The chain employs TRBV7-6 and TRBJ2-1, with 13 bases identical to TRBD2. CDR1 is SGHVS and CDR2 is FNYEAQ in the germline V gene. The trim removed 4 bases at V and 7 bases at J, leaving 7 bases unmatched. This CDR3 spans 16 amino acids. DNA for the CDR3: TGTGCCAGCAGCTCCAGACTAGCGGGAGGATCAAATGAGCAGTTCTTC. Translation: CASSSRLAGGSNEQFF.

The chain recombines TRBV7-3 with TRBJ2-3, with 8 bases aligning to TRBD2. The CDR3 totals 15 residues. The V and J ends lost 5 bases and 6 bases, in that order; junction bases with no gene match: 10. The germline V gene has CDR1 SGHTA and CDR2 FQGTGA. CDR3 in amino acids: CASSIKAGVQDTQYF. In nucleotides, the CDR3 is TGTGCCAGCAGCATAAAAGCGGGAGTTCAGGATACGCAGTATTTT.

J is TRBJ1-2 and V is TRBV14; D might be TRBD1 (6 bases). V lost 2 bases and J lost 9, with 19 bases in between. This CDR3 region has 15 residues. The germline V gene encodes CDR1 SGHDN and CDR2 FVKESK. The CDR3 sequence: CASSQRDTGYFSYTF. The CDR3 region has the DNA TGTGCCAGCAGCCAACGGGATACAGGGTATTTTAGCTACACCTTC.